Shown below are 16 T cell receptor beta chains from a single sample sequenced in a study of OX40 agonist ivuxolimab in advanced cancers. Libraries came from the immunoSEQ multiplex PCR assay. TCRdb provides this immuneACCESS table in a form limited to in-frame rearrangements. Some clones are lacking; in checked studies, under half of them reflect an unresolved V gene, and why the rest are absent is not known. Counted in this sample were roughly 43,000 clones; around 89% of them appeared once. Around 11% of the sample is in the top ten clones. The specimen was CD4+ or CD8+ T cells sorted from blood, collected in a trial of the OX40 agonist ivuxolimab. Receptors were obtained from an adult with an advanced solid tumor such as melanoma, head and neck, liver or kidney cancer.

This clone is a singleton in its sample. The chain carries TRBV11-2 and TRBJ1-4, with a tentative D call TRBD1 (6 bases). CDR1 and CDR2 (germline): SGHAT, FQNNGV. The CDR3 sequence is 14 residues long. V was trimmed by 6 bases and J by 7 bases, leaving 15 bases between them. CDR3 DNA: TGTGCCAGCAGTGGGGAGGGGGGTGCTGAAAAACTGTTTTTT. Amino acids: CASSGEGGAEKLFF. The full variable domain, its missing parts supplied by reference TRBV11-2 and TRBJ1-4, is EAGVAQSPRYKIIEKRQSVAFWCNPISGHATLYWYQQILGQGPKLLIQFQNNGVVDDSQLPKDRFSAERLKGVDSTLKIQPAKLEDSAVYLCASSGEGGAEKLFFGSGTQLSVL.

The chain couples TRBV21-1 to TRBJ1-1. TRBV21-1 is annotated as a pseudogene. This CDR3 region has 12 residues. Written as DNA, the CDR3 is TGTGCCAGCAGCAGACGGCGGGGTGAAGCTTTCTTT. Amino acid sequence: CASSRRRGEAFF.

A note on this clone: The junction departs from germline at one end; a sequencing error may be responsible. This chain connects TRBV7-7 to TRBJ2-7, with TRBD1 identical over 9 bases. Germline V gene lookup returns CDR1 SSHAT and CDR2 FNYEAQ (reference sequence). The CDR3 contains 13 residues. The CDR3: CASSSGQGNEQYF. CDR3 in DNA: TGTGCTAGCAGCTCGGGACAGGGAAACGAGCAGTACTTC.

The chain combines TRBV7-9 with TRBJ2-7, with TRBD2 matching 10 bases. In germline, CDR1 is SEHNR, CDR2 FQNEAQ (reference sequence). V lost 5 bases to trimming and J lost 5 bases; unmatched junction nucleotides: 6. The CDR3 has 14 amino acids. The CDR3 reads CASSDASGGHEQYF. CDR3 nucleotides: TGTGCCAGCAGCGATGCTAGCGGGGGCCACGAGCAGTACTTC.

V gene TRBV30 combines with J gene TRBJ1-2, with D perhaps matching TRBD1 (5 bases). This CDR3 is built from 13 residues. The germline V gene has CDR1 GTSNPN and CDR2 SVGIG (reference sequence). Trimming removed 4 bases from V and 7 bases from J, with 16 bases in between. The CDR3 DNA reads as TGTGCCTGGAACAAAATTAGGGGTATTGGCTACACCTTC. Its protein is CAWNKIRGIGYTF.

CDR3 in amino acids: CSVEDLTGREGRTSTDTQYF. CDR3 DNA sequence: TGCAGCGTTGAAGATCTTACGGGACGGGAGGGTCGAACTAGCACAGATACGCAGTATTTT. The genes are TRBV29-1 and TRBJ2-3; 8 nucleotides line up with TRBD2. Per the germline V gene, CDR1 is SQVTM and CDR2 is ANQGSEA. Unmatched junction bases numbered 17, after V lost 0 bases and J lost 0 bases. The CDR3 covers 20 residues.

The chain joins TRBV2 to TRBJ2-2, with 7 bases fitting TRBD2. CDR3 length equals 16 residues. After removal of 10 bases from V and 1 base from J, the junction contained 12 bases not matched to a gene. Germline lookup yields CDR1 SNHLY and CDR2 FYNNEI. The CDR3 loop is CATTTASGGNTGELFF. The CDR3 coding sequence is TGTGCCACCACGACGGCGTCGGGGGGGAACACCGGGGAGCTGTTTTTT.

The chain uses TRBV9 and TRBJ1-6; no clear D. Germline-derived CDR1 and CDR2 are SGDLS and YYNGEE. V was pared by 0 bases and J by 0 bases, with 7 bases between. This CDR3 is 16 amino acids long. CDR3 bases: TGTGCCAGCAGCGTAGAAGGGCTCTCCTATAATTCACCCCTCCACTTT. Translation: CASSVEGLSYNSPLHF.

This chain's CDR3 is CASSPLDNNYGYTF. The CDR3 DNA follows: TGTGCCAGCAGCCCATTAGATAATAACTATGGCTACACCTTC. The V and J genes are TRBV7-9 and TRBJ1-2; no firm D call. Trimming left V 5 bases short and J 1 base short, with 11 bases between. The CDR3 totals 14 residues. CDR1 is SEHNR, CDR2 FQNEAQ, per germline (reference sequence).

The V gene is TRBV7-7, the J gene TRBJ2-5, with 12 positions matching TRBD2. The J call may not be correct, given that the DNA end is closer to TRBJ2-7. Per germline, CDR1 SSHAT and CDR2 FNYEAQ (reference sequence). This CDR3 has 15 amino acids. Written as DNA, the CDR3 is TGTGCCAGCAGCGACGGACTAGCGGGACCCTACGAGCAGTACTTC. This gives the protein CASSDGLAGPYEQYF.

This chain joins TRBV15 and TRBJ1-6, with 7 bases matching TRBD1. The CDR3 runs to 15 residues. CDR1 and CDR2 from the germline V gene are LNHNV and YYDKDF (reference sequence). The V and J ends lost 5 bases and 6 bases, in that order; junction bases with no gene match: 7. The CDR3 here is CATSGGGQVNSPLHF. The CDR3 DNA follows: TGTGCCACCAGCGGAGGAGGACAGGTTAATTCACCCCTCCACTTT.

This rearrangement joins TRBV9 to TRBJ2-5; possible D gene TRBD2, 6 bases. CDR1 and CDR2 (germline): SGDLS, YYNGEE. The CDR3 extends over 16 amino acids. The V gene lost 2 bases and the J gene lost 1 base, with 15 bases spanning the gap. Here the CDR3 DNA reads TGTGCCAGCAGCGTGGGGGGAGCGGGCCCCCAAGAGACCCAGTACTTC. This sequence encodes CASSVGGAGPQETQYF.

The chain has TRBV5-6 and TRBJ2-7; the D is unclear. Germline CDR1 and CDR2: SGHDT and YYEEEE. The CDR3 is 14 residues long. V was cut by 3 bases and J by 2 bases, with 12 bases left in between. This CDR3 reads CASSSGLIPYEQYF. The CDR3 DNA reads TGTGCCAGCAGCTCCGGTTTAATTCCCTACGAGCAGTACTTC.

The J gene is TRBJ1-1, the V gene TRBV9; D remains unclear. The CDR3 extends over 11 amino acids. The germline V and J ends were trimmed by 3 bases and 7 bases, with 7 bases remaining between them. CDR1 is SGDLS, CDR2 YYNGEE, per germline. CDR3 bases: TGTGCCAGCAGCGGAGGAGATGAAGCTTTCTTT. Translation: CASSGGDEAFF.

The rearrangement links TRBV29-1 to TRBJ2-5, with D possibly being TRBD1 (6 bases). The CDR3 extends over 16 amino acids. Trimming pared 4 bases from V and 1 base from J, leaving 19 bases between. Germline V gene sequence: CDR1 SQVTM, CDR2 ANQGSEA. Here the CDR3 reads CSVAGQSGVFQETQYF. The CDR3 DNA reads TGCAGCGTTGCCGGACAGAGTGGGGTATTCCAAGAGACCCAGTACTTC.

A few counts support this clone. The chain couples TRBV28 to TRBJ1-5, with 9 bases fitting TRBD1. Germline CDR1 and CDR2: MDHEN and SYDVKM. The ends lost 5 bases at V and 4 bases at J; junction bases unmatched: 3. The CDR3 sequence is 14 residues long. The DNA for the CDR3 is TGTGCCAGCAGTCTCGGGACAGGGAATCAGCCCCAGCATTTT. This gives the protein CASSLGTGNQPQHF.